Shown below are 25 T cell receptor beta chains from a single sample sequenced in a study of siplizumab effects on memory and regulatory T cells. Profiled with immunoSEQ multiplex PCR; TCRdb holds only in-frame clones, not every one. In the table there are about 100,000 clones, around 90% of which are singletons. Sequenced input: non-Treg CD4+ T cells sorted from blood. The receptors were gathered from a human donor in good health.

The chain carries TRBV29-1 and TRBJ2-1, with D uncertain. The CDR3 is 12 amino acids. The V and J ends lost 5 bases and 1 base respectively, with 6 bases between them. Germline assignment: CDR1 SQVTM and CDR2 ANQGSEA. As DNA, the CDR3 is TGCAGCGTTAGAAGTTCCTACAATGAGCAGTTCTTC. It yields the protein CSVRSSYNEQFF.

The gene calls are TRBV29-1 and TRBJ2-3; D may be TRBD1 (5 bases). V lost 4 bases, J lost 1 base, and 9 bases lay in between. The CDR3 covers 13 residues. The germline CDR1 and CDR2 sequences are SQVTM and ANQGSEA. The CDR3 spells CSVVVGGTDTQYF. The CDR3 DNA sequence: TGCAGCGTTGTGGTAGGGGGCACAGATACGCAGTATTTT.

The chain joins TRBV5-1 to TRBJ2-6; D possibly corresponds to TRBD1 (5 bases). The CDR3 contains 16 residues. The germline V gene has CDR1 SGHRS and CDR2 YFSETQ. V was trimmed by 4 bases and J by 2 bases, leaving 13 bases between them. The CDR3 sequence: CASSATGFAGANVLTF. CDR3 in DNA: TGCGCCAGCAGCGCTACAGGTTTCGCTGGGGCCAACGTCCTGACTTTC.

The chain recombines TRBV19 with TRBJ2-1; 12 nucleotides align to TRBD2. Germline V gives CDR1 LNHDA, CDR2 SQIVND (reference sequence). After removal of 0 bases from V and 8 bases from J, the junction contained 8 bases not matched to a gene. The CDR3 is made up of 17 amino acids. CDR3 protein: CASSIDRLAGGGDEQFF. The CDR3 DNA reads TGTGCCAGTAGTATAGATCGCCTAGCGGGAGGGGGTGATGAGCAGTTCTTC. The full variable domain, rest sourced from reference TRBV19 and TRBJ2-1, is DGGITQSPKYLFRKEGQNVTLSCEQNLNHDAMYWYRQDPGQGLRLIYYSQIVNDFQKGDIAEGYSVSREKKESFPLTVTSAQKNPTAFYLCASSIDRLAGGGDEQFFGPGTRLTVL.

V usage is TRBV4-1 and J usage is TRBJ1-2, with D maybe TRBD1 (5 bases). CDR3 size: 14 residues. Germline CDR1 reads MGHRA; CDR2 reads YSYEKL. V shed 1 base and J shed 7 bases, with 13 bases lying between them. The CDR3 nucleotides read TGCGCCAGCAGCCAAGTTGGGAGGGGACGTGGCTACACCTTC. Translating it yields CASSQVGRGRGYTF.

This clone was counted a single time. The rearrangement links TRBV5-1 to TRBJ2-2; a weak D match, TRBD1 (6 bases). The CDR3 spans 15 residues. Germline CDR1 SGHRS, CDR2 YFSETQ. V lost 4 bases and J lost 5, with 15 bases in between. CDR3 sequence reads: CASSPQGWTTGELFF. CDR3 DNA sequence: TGCGCCAGCAGCCCGCAGGGGTGGACGACCGGGGAGCTGTTTTTT.

The CDR3 sequence: CAWTAASTDTQYF. The CDR3 nucleotides are TGTGCCTGGACGGCAGCTAGCACAGATACGCAGTATTTT. The chain links TRBV30 to TRBJ2-3; D uncertain. Trimming stripped 4 bases from V and 0 bases from J, with 8 bases between. Germline CDR1 and CDR2: GTSNPN and SVGIG (reference sequence). The CDR3 consists of 13 residues.

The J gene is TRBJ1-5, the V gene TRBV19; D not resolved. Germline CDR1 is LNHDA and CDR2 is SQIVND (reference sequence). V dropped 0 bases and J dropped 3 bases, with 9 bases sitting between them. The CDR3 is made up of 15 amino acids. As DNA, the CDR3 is TGTGCCAGTAGTATAGATCACGGGCCCAATCAGCCCCAGCATTTT. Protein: CASSIDHGPNQPQHF.

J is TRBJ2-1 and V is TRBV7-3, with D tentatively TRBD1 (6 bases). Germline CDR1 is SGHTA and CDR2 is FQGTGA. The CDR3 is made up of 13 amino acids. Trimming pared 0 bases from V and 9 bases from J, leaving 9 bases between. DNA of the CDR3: TGTGCCAGCAGCTTAACGGGGGCGGGTGAGCAGTTCTTC. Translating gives CASSLTGAGEQFF.

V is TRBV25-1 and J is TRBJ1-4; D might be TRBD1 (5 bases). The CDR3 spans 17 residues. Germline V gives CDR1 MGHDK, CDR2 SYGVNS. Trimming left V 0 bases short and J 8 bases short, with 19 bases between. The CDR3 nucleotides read TGTGCCAGCAGTGAATATGGTGGGGGGAGATGGAGGGAAAAACTGTTTTTT. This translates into CASSEYGGGRWREKLFF.

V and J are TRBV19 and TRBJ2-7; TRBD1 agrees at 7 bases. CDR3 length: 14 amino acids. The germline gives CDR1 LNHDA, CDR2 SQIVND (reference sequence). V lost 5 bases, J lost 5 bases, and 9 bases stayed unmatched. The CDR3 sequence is CASSQWDSSHEQYF. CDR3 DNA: TGTGCCAGTAGTCAGTGGGACAGTTCCCACGAGCAGTACTTC.

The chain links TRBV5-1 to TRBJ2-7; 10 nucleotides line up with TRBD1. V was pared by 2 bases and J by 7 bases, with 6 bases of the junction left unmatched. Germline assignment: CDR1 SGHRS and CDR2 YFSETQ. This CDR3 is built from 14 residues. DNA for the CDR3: TGCGCCAGCAGCTTAGGACAGGGGGAGGGGGAGCAGTACTTC. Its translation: CASSLGQGEGEQYF.

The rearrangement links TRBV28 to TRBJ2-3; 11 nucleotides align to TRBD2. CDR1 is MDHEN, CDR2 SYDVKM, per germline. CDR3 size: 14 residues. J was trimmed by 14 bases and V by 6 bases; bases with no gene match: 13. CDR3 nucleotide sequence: TGTGCCAGCAGACCCGATAGACTAGCGGGGTGGGGGTATTTT. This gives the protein CASRPDRLAGWGYF.

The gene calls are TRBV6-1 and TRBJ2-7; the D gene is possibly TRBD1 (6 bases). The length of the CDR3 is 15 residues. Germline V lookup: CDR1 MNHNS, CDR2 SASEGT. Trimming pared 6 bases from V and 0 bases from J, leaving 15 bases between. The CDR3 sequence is CASRLAGVSSYEQYF. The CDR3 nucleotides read TGTGCCAGCAGGTTAGCAGGGGTTAGCTCCTACGAGCAGTACTTC.

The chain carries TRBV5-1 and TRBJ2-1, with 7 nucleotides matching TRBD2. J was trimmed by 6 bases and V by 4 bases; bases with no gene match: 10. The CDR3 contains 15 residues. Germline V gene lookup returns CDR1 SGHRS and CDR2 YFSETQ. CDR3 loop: CASSPVPAGINEQFF. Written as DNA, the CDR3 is TGCGCCAGCAGCCCCGTTCCAGCGGGGATCAATGAGCAGTTCTTC.

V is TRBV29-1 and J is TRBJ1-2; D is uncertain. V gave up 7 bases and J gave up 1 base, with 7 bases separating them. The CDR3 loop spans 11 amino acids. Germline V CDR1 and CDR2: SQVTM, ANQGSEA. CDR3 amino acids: CSAAVNYGYTF. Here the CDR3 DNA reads TGCAGCGCCGCGGTTAACTATGGCTACACCTTC.

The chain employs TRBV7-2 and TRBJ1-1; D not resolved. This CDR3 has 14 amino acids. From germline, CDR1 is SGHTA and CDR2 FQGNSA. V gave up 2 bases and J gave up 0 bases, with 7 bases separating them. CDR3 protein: CASSLSLLNTEAFF. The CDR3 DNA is TGTGCCAGCAGCTTAAGCCTACTGAACACTGAAGCTTTCTTT.

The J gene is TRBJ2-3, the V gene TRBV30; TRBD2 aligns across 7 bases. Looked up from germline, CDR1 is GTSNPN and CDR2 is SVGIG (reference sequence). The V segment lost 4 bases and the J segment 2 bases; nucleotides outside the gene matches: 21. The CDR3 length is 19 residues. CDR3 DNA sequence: TGTGCCTGGATTCCCTCCGCGGTTAGCGGGTTGGGGCTCACAGATACGCAGTATTTT. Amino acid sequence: CAWIPSAVSGLGLTDTQYF.

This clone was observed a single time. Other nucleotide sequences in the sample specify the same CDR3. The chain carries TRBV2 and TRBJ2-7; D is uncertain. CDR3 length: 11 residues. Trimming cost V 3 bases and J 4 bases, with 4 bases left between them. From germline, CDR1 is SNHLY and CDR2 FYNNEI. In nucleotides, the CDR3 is TGTGCCAGCAGTGACAGGTACGAGCAGTACTTC. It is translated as CASSDRYEQYF.

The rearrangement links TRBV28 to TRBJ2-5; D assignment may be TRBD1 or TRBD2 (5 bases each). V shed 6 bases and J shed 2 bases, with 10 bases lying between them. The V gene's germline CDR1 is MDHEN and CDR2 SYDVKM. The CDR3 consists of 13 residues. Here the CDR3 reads CASSEGRQETQYF. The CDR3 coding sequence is TGTGCCAGCAGCGAGGGGCGGCAAGAGACCCAGTACTTC.

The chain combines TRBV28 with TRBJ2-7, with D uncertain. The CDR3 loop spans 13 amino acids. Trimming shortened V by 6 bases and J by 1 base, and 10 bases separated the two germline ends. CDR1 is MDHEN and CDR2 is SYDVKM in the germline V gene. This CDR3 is CASRSVPSYEQYF. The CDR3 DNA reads TGTGCCAGCAGGTCGGTACCGTCCTACGAGCAGTACTTC.

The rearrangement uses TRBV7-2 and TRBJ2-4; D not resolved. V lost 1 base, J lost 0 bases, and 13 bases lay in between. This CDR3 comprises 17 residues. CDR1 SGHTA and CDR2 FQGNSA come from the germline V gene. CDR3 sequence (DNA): TGTGCCAGCAGCTTAGTCGCCAGCACCCGAGCCAAAAACATTCAGTACTTC. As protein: CASSLVASTRAKNIQYF.

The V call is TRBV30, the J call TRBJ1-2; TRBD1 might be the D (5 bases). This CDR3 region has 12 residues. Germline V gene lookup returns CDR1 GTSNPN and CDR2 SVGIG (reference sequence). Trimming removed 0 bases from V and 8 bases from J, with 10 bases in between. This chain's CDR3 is CAWSVQVLGYTF. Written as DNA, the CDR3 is TGTGCCTGGAGTGTACAGGTCCTCGGCTACACCTTC.

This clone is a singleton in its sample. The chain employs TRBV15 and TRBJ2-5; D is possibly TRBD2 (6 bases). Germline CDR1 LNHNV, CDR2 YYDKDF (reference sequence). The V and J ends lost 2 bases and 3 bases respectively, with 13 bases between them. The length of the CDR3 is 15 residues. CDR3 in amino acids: CATSRWDGGKETQYF. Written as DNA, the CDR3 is TGTGCCACCAGCAGATGGGACGGGGGAAAAGAGACCCAGTACTTC.

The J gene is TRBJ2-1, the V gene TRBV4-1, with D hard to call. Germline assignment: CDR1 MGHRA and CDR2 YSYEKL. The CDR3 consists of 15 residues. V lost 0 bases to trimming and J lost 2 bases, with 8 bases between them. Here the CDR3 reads CASSQDGYTYNEQFF. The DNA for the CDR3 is TGCGCCAGCAGCCAAGATGGCTACACCTACAATGAGCAGTTCTTC.